The rows below give T cell receptor beta chains drawn from one sample of a study of T cell responses to AZD1222 COVID-19 vaccine. Only in-frame clones appear in the TCRdb table, and some are missing; sequencing was by immunoSEQ multiplex PCR. The table lists 100,000 to 150,000 clones, approximately 85% of them singletons. Sequenced material: peripheral blood, taken on day 0 of AZD1222 vaccination. The receptors shown here come from an adult in good health. CDR3s include the opening cysteine and the closing phenylalanine or tryptophan. Each record gives: J gene, D gene, clone size, V gene, CDR3 DNA, CDR3 protein. A D gene is named only where the DNA matches it firmly. The size of a clone is reported for some rows only, either as once, few or many, or as a class for expanded clones.

j_call: TRBJ1-1; d_call: NA; clone_size: NA; v_call: TRBV6-5; cdr3_nt: TGTGCCAGCAGTTACTATCGGTTGACGAACACTGAAGCTTTCTTT; cdr3_aa: CASSYYRLTNTEAFF
j_call: TRBJ1-1; d_call: NA; clone_size: once; v_call: TRBV7-2; cdr3_nt: TGTGCCAGCAGCTTAGAGGGACGGGGAGTTGAAGCTTTCTTT; cdr3_aa: CASSLEGRGVEAFF
j_call: TRBJ2-7; d_call: NA; clone_size: NA; v_call: TRBV4-3; cdr3_nt: TGCGCCAGCAGCCAAGTGAGGGGCCCAGGGGACTACGAGCAGTACTTC; cdr3_aa: CASSQVRGPGDYEQYF
j_call: TRBJ2-1; d_call: TRBD2; clone_size: once; v_call: TRBV10-3; cdr3_nt: TGTGCCATCAGTGAGAACCCTAGCGGGAATGAGCAGTTCTTC; cdr3_aa: CAISENPSGNEQFF
j_call: TRBJ1-5; d_call: NA; clone_size: NA; v_call: TRBV18; cdr3_nt: TGTGCCAGCTCACCAATGGACGGATATCAGCCCCAGCATTTT; cdr3_aa: CASSPMDGYQPQHF
j_call: TRBJ1-6; d_call: NA; clone_size: NA; v_call: TRBV11-2; cdr3_nt: TGTGCCAGCAGCTTAAGTCTCACAGGCGGTAATTCACCCCTCCACTTT; cdr3_aa: CASSLSLTGGNSPLHF
j_call: TRBJ2-7; d_call: NA; clone_size: NA; v_call: TRBV10-3; cdr3_nt: TGTGCCATCAGTTTGGCGGAATCCTACGAGCAGTACTTC; cdr3_aa: CAISLAESYEQYF
j_call: TRBJ2-6; d_call: TRBD2; clone_size: NA; v_call: TRBV7-2; cdr3_nt: TGTGCCAGCAGCCTTTTTAGCGGGCCTAGCTCTGGGGCCAACGTCCTGACTTTC; cdr3_aa: CASSLFSGPSSGANVLTF
j_call: TRBJ1-1; d_call: NA; clone_size: NA; v_call: TRBV10-3; cdr3_nt: TGTGCCATCAGTGAGTGGCAAACAAACACTGAAGCTTTCTTT; cdr3_aa: CAISEWQTNTEAFF
j_call: TRBJ1-3; d_call: NA; clone_size: NA; v_call: TRBV5-5; cdr3_nt: TGTGCCAGCGGATTCAGTTACACATCTGGAAACACCATATATTTT; cdr3_aa: CASGFSYTSGNTIYF
j_call: TRBJ1-5; d_call: NA; clone_size: few; v_call: TRBV6-5; cdr3_nt: TGTGCCAGCAGTTACTCGCCGGGGTACGATCAGCCCCAGCATTTT; cdr3_aa: CASSYSPGYDQPQHF
j_call: TRBJ2-1; d_call: NA; clone_size: NA; v_call: TRBV7-9; cdr3_nt: TGTGCCAGCAGCTCCTCCGGCGGGCTTAGAGACAATGAGCAGTTCTTC; cdr3_aa: CASSSSGGLRDNEQFF
j_call: TRBJ2-3; d_call: TRBD2; clone_size: NA; v_call: TRBV4-2; cdr3_nt: TGTGCCAGCAGCCAAGATGTCTCTAGCGGGAGGGCCGCGGATACGCAGTATTTT; cdr3_aa: CASSQDVSSGRAADTQYF
j_call: TRBJ2-1; d_call: NA; clone_size: once; v_call: TRBV7-9; cdr3_nt: TGTGCCAGCAGCTTCTACCCTCATGAGCAGTTCTTC; cdr3_aa: CASSFYPHEQFF
j_call: TRBJ2-2; d_call: NA; clone_size: NA; v_call: TRBV7-9; cdr3_nt: TGTGCCAGCAGGGCGGCGGAGTACACCGGGGAGCTGTTTTTT; cdr3_aa: CASRAAEYTGELFF
j_call: TRBJ1-2; d_call: NA; clone_size: once; v_call: TRBV3-1/TRBV3-2; cdr3_nt: TGTGCCAGCAGCCAACAGGGCTCCTATGGCTACACCTTC; cdr3_aa: CASSQQGSYGYTF
j_call: TRBJ2-7; d_call: TRBD1; clone_size: NA; v_call: TRBV18; cdr3_nt: TGTGCCAGCTCACAGCGGACAGGGGAAGGCGAGCAGTACTTC; cdr3_aa: CASSQRTGEGEQYF
j_call: TRBJ2-1; d_call: NA; clone_size: few; v_call: TRBV27; cdr3_nt: TGTGCCAGCAAATACGAGCAGTTCTTC; cdr3_aa: CASKYEQFF